Shown below are 2 T cell receptor beta chains from a single sample sequenced in a study of human T cells and chemical hapten exposure. Documented time point: pre-sensitization, week 0. Treatment denoted: therapeutic diphenylcyclopropenone sensitization with weekly scalp DPC. Via MiXCR, TCRdb re-called the RACE reads, giving one row per CDR3 protein. The sample shows approximately 180,000 distinct CDR3 sequences, roughly 30% of them seen only once. The sample here was whole blood, taken in connection with sensitization to the hapten diphenylcyclopropenone (DPC). All receptors come from a woman in her thirties with alopecia areata. Some clones in this sample may be carry-over from other donors' samples.

The V and J genes are TRBV29-1 and TRBJ1-1; TRBD1 aligns across 7 bases. CDR1 and CDR2 from the germline V gene are SQVTM and ANQGSEA. Losses at the gene ends were 0 bases for V and 4 bases for J; bases not matched to a gene: 5. This CDR3 region has 14 residues. The CDR3 reads CSVEDGAGGTEAFF. As DNA, the CDR3 is TGCAGCGTTGAAGATGGGGCAGGGGGCACTGAAGCTTTCTTT. The whole variable domain, remainder taken from reference TRBV29-1 and TRBJ1-1, is SAVISQKPSRDICQRGTSLTIQCQVDSQVTMMFWYRQQPGQSLTLIATANQGSEATYESGFVIDKFPISRPNLTFSTLTVSNMSPEDSSIYLCSVEDGAGGTEAFFGQGTRLTVV.

This clonotype came up many times. This chain uses TRBV29-1 with TRBJ1-1, with D uncertain. The CDR3 loop spans 11 amino acids. Germline assignment: CDR1 SQVTM and CDR2 ANQGSEA. V lost 4 bases and J 8 bases, leaving 11 bases between the germline ends. CDR3 DNA sequence: TGCAGCGTTGGGCGGGGAGTGGAAGCTTTCTTT. This translates into CSVGRGVEAFF.